This T cell receptor (beta chain) came from a study of CXCR3-negative and CXCR3-positive naive CD8 T cells. CD45RO-CCR7+CD27+CD95- marked naive CD8+ T cells. In regard to this clonotype: Its target is unknown.

In germline, CDR1 is MNHEY, CDR2 SMNVEV (reference sequence). The CDR3 has 13 residues. Study conclusions and caveats: Naive cells with CXCR3 showed TRB CDR3s that were more hydrophobic than those in CXCR3-negative naive cells.

Through 5' RACE with UMI labels, the TRB cDNA libraries were prepared. No DNA is given; TCRdb re-called the 5' RACE reads and lists each CDR3 protein once. The table lists under 70,000 distinct CDR3 sequences. The sequenced sample consisted of naive CXCR3+ CD8+ T cells from blood. As to subset: CD45RO-CCR7+CD27+CD95- naive CD8+ T cells expressing CXCR3 (TNR3+). The receptor comes from a human donor in good health. Some clones in this sample may be carry-over from other donors' samples. V and J are TRBV27 and TRBJ2-2; checking the TCRdb D call of TRBD1 is not possible without DNA. The CDR3 spells CASSLKGAGELFF.